This T cell receptor beta chain derives from a study of shared clonotypes between healthy human individuals. Study-level points and caveats: The generation probabilities recorded for non-shared clonotypes fell below those of clonotypes shared by all four donors.

The data were produced by immunoSEQ multiplex PCR, yet TCRdb's version contains in-frame clones alone and is incomplete. Among around 2,000,000 clones listed, about 95% were seen once. The CDR3 consists of 13 residues. Germline CDR1 and CDR2: SGHAT and FQNNGV. V lost 3 bases and J 1 base, leaving 7 bases between the germline ends. Notes on this clone: Its antigen remains unknown. This may stem from a read error, because a much larger clone lies one nucleotide away. Other DNA sequences from this sample encode an identical CDR3 as well.

Only CD45RO-negative cells positively selected for CCR7 counted as naive CD8 cells, so terminally differentiated effector memory CD45RA+ cells were excluded. This TCR was sampled from a man aged 18-30 years in good health. The sequenced sample consisted of naive CD8+ T cells sorted from blood. The chain links TRBV11-2 to TRBJ2-7, with a tentative D call TRBD1 (6 bases). The CDR3 nucleotides are TGTGCCAGCAGCTTCGGACAGTCCTACGAGCAGTACTTC. This sequence encodes CASSFGQSYEQYF.